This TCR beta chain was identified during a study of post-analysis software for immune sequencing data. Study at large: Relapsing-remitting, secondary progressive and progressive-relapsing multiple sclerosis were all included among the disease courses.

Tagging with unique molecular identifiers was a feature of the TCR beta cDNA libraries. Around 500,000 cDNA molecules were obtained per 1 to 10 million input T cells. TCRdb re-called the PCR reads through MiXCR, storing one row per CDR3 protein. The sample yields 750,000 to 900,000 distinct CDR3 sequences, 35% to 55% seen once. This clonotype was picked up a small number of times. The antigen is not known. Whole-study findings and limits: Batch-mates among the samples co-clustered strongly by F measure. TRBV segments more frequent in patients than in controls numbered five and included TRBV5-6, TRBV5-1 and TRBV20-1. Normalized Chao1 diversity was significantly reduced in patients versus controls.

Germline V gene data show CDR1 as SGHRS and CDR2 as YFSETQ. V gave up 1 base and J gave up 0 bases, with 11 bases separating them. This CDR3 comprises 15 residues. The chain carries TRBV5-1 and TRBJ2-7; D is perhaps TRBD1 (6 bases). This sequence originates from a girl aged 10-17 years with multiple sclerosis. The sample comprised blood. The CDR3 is CASSLLQGASYEQYF. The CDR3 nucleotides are TGCGCCAGCAGCTTGTTACAGGGAGCCTCCTACGAGCAGTACTTC. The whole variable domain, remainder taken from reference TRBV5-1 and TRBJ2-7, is KAGVTQTPRYLIKTRGQQVTLSCSPISGHRSVSWYQQTPGQGLQFLFEYFSETQRNKGNFPGRFSGRQFSNSRSEMNVSTLELGDSALYLCASSLLQGASYEQYFGPGTRLTVT.